The subject of this entry is one TCR beta chain. The sample comes from a study of blood T cell repertoires in COVID-19. Turning to the study itself: The analysed material was cDNA or gDNA that came from T cells, B-cell-depleted T cells, or PBMCs.

Study processing details: Amplification with reference gene primers provided the estimates of nucleated cell counts. Only in-frame clones appear in the TCRdb table, and some are missing; sequencing was by immunoSEQ multiplex PCR. That table is the source of V, J and clone size, and D and trimming were worked out from the DNA. The data contain about 220,000 clones, approximately 81% of them singletons. Germline-derived CDR1 and CDR2 are LGHDT and YNNKEL (reference sequence). J gave up 4 bases and V 4 bases, and 13 bases lay outside the gene matches. The CDR3 has 17 residues. The source material was peripheral blood. This receptor was identified in a woman older than 75 with acute or convalescent COVID-19. The genes are TRBV3-1 (or the pseudogene TRBV3-2) and TRBJ2-1; 7 bases match TRBD2. The DNA of the CDR3 is TGTGCCAGCAGCCCCTGGACCGGCATCGGGGGGTACAATGAGCAGTTCTTC. Residues: CASSPWTGIGGYNEQFF.